This TCR beta chain was profiled in a study of long-term antiretroviral therapy in people with HIV. Study as a whole: Collection dates of the earliest samples fall about a decade before the 2015 immediate-ART recommendation.

The immunoSEQ assay was v3.0, run at survey level. Generated by immunoSEQ multiplex PCR, the TCRdb table keeps only in-frame clones and is missing some. The sample has around 30,000 clones; less than 85% are singletons. This clone has only a few counts. Its antigen is still unknown. Regarding the study as a whole: Missing from the dataset were any data on ART adherence, viral resistance or therapy changes. Spans of CDR3 length were tighter for HIV repertoires than for controls.

The length of the CDR3 is 15 residues. Germline lookup yields CDR1 MGHRA and CDR2 YSYEKL. V was cut by 0 bases and J by 2 bases, with 11 bases left in between. The chain is built from TRBV4-1 and TRBJ2-7; D may be TRBD1 (5 bases). This clonotype was obtained from a man aged 40-50 years with HIV. The source was unsorted PBMCs, collected 2.3 years after starting antiretroviral therapy. The CDR3: CASSQDWGRAYEQYF. The DNA for the CDR3 is TGCGCCAGCAGCCAAGATTGGGGCAGAGCCTACGAGCAGTACTTC.